This T cell receptor beta chain was recovered during a study of control samples from healthy donors and cancer patients (dated by TCRdb to the early 2020s). With respect to this clone: The antigen it binds to is not known. No qualities accompany the bases; no much larger clone lies one base away.

The CDR3, from cysteine to phenylalanine, totals 12 residues. Only the CDR3 DNA stays, 36 bases, in frame from base 1. CDR1 SGHRS and CDR2 YFSETQ were looked up in the germline V gene. Between the V and J ends, shortened by 0 bases and 10 bases respectively, the junction contains 8 bases. The library was prepared using the immunoSEQ multiplex PCR assay. Held by TCRdb, this immuneACCESS table contains in-frame sequences only and omits some clones. Under half of the omission traces to an unresolved V gene where checked; the cause of the rest is unknown. This sample gives about 180,000 clones in total; around nine tenths of them show up just once. The top ten constitute about 1.4% of the sample.

The clonotype was recovered from a young man in good health. The rearranged chain carries TRBV5-1 and TRBJ2-1, and the D gene may be TRBD2, 5 bases matching. The sequenced sample was blood. The CDR3 has the sequence CASSLALAEQFF. The nucleotides read TGCGCCAGCAGCTTGGCATTAGCGGAGCAGTTCTTC.